The 10 T cell receptor beta chains reported below all come from one sample, sequenced in a study of shared clonotypes between healthy human individuals. TCRdb's copy holds only in-frame clones and misses some; the assay was immunoSEQ multiplex PCR. This table holds about 1 million clones, roughly 70% found once. The sequenced sample consisted of memory CD4+ T cells sorted from blood. Subset here: CD45RA-negative fraction. The receptors were gathered from a man younger than 30 in good health.

The chain links TRBV29-1 to TRBJ1-1; TRBD1 matches at 7 bases. The V and J ends lost 5 bases and 0 bases, in that order; junction bases with no gene match: 3. CDR1 is SQVTM, CDR2 ANQGSEA, per germline. This CDR3 has 13 residues. CDR3 amino acids: CSVTDRMNTEAFF. CDR3 coding DNA: TGCAGCGTTACGGACAGGATGAACACTGAAGCTTTCTTT.

The chain couples TRBV2 to TRBJ1-6; D is unclear. V gave up 5 bases and J gave up 6 bases, with 8 bases separating them. The CDR3 is 13 amino acids. Germline V gene sequence: CDR1 SNHLY, CDR2 FYNNEI. As DNA, the CDR3 is TGTGCCAGCAGTTCAGAGATTAATTCACCCCTCCACTTT. This gives the protein CASSSEINSPLHF.

J is TRBJ1-3 and V is TRBV4-1; D is ambiguous. In germline, CDR1 is MGHRA, CDR2 YSYEKL. The V and J ends lost 1 base and 2 bases respectively, with 6 bases between them. The CDR3 spans 14 residues. The CDR3, as DNA: TGCGCCAGCAGCCAAGGTTTAGCTGGAAACACCATATATTTT. The encoded protein is CASSQGLAGNTIYF.

The gene calls are TRBV9 and TRBJ2-3, with 10 nucleotides matching TRBD2. With 4 bases clipped from V and 4 bases from J, the junction kept 0 bases outside the gene matches. CDR3 length: 13 residues. The germline CDR1 and CDR2 sequences are SGDLS and YYNGEE. The DNA of the CDR3 is TGTGCCAGCAGCCTAGCGGGGGCAGATACGCAGTATTTT. Amino acid sequence: CASSLAGADTQYF.

The chain combines TRBV2 with TRBJ1-3; D not resolved. The V end lost 6 bases, the J end lost 0 bases, and 15 bases lay between the germline ends. CDR1 and CDR2 from the germline V gene are SNHLY and FYNNEI. This CDR3 comprises 16 residues. The CDR3 DNA reads TGTGCCAGCAGGGGCGCGTCAGTAGCCTCTGGAAACACCATATATTTT. As protein: CASRGASVASGNTIYF.

The chain is built from TRBV2 and TRBJ2-7, with 7 bases fitting TRBD1. The germline CDR1 and CDR2 sequences are SNHLY and FYNNEI. Trimming at V came to 7 bases and at J to 5 bases, leaving 11 bases not matched to a gene. The CDR3 covers 14 residues. The CDR3 loop is CASKEETGYNEQYF. CDR3 DNA sequence: TGTGCCAGCAAGGAGGAGACAGGGTATAACGAGCAGTACTTC.

Details on this clone: Other DNA sequences in this sample translate to the same CDR3. This chain uses TRBV27 with TRBJ2-7; tentatively, D is TRBD1 or TRBD2 (7 bases each). Germline V gene lookup returns CDR1 MNHEY and CDR2 SMNVEV (reference sequence). V lost 5 bases to trimming and J lost 3 bases, with 14 bases between them. This CDR3 spans 14 amino acids. CDR3 DNA sequence: TGTGCCAGCAGTCCCCGCAGGGGGGGCTACGAGCAGTACTTC. Amino acid sequence: CASSPRRGGYEQYF.

The chain has TRBV19 and TRBJ2-7; weak D call: TRBD1 (6 bases). Trimming took 5 bases from V and 2 from J, leaving 16 bases between them. The CDR3 runs 15 residues. Germline V gives CDR1 LNHDA, CDR2 SQIVND (reference sequence). CDR3 DNA: TGTGCCAGTAGTCTACGACAGGCGCTCCCCTACGAGCAGTACTTC. Protein: CASSLRQALPYEQYF.

J is TRBJ1-2 and V is TRBV5-1; 8 bases match TRBD1. CDR1 SGHRS and CDR2 YFSETQ come from the germline V gene. Unmatched junction bases numbered 15, after V lost 4 bases and J lost 4 bases. The CDR3 totals 17 residues. The DNA for the CDR3 is TGCGCCAGCAGCCCAAGGACAGGGTCCCCTTCGATCTATGGCTACACCTTC. It encodes CASSPRTGSPSIYGYTF.

The chain uses TRBV5-1 and TRBJ1-1, with 7 bases identical to TRBD1. The CDR3 has 13 amino acids. The germline V gene has CDR1 SGHRS and CDR2 YFSETQ. Trimming at V came to 4 bases and at J to 7 bases, leaving 7 bases not matched to a gene. The chain's CDR3 is CASSPGTELEAFF. For the CDR3, the DNA is TGCGCCAGCAGCCCGGGGACAGAACTTGAAGCTTTCTTT. The variable domain in full, with the rest retrieved from reference TRBV5-1 and TRBJ1-1, is KAGVTQTPRYLIKTRGQQVTLSCSPISGHRSVSWYQQTPGQGLQFLFEYFSETQRNKGNFPGRFSGRQFSNSRSEMNVSTLELGDSALYLCASSPGTELEAFFGQGTRLTVV.